The sequence of this T cell receptor beta chain was determined in a study of T cells after yellow fever vaccination (dated by TCRdb to between 2019 and 2020). About the full investigation: Libraries from fractions with low cell numbers were prepared with the SMART-Seq v4 Ultra Low Input RNA kit. To follow T-cell clones before and after primary and booster YFV17D yellow fever vaccination, bulk TCR alpha and beta repertoires were sequenced over time. Two healthy male donors, one aged 18 to 30 and one aged 30 to 40 years, made up the cohort. Blood samples were taken at several timepoints before and after primary and secondary immunization, and bulk PBMC replicates and cell subsets were isolated. The investigation overall reported the following: Most clones expanded after primary vaccination (about 95% of CD4 and roughly 90% of CD8) were re-detected after the booster, suggesting that broad memory maintenance occurred. A small fraction of clonotypes showed up in both the CD4 and CD8 compartments, probably as a result of convergent recombination. Because only a couple of donors were included in the study, the extent to which the findings can be generalized is limited. Compared with the primary T-cell response, the secondary T-cell response was faster but weaker, reaching its peak on day 5 rather than on day 15. Computational filtering was required because FACS-sorted repertoires could contain abundant contaminating clonotypes from the bulk population.

The intended sense of this specimen's treatment or condition label: live attenuated yellow fever vaccine strain. PBMCs were isolated from peripheral blood using a standard Ficoll-Paque protocol. Dynabeads CD4 and CD8 positive selection kits were used to isolate the CD4 and CD8 T-cell fractions. RNA was extracted with TriZol from bulk PBMCs, CD4 and CD8 fractions, and dextramer-positive and dextramer-negative fractions. The listed sequencing device is Illumina NovaSeq 6000. TCR cDNA was synthesized by 5'RACE template switching, which introduced a universal primer site and unique molecular identifiers. Priming of cDNA synthesis was performed from both the TCR alpha and TCR beta constant segments. Libraries were amplified in two PCR steps, with sample barcodes and sequencing adapters added in the second step. Sequencing of the libraries was done on either Illumina HiSeq 2500 (2x100 bp) or NovaSeq (2x150 bp). The study's processing was this. MIGEC was used to demultiplex reads and collapse the reads into UMI consensus sequences, and MiXCR was used for V(D)J alignment. Vaccine-responding clonotypes were identified with edgeR using replicate PBMC samples, with FDR below 0.01 and a log2 fold change above 5 up to day 15 being required. Each bulk clonotype was labeled CD4 or CD8 based on which sequenced repertoire, CD4 or CD8, contained the clonotype at higher abundance. The raw public data were reprocessed by TCRdb itself: fastp quality trimming at Q25, MiXCR clonotype calling, in-frame beta chains only. Each CDR3 protein gets just one entry, which takes the most common genes and DNA from the rows behind it. The V and J calls reflect TCRdb's pipeline rather than the authors' work. For this sample the table gives 250,000 to 300,000 distinct CDR3 sequences, of which around 4.9% were detected only once. The ten most abundant clones make up under 3.5% of the sample.

The germline ends are 13 bases apart after V is trimmed by 6 bases and J by 5 bases. The germline V gene encodes CDR1 MNHEY and CDR2 SVGAGI. The CDR3 runs 13 residues from the cysteine to the phenylalanine. CDR3 DNA is the only sequence kept; it has 39 bases, read in frame from the first base. This clonotype was seen more than once but under ten times. This clone's antigen is unknown. Base qualities are not at hand, and no much larger clone is one base apart. This clonotype was obtained from a man between 18 and 29 years old who received the YFV17D yellow fever vaccine. The chain is assembled from TRBV6-5 and TRBJ2-5; no D gene is confidently identified. This specimen consisted of CD4+ T cells sorted from PBMCs, obtained on the day of the yellow fever booster vaccination. The CDR3 protein sequence reads: CASSFSTWETQYF. The DNA sequence follows: TGTGCCAGCAGCTTCAGCACCTGGGAGACCCAGTACTTC.